The 13 T cell receptor beta chains in this list originate from one sample, sequenced in a study of cytomegalovirus exposure and HLA in healthy donors. A multiplex PCR was run with 60 Vbeta primers and 13 Jbeta primers. Sequencing used immunoSEQ multiplex PCR; TCRdb keeps in-frame clones, though not all of them. The sample holds 200,000 to 250,000 clones; approximately 80% are singletons and the top ten take about 0.22%. The sequenced material came from PBMCs. The source of these receptors is a girl aged 2 to 10 in good health and CMV-seronegative.

The chain combines TRBV5-1 with TRBJ2-2; 8 bases match TRBD1. From germline, CDR1 is SGHRS and CDR2 YFSETQ. The trim removed 4 bases at V and 0 bases at J, leaving 14 bases unmatched. The CDR3 has 19 residues. CDR3 DNA sequence: TGCGCCAGCAGCCTCTCGCCCTCAGGGACAGGAACGAACACCGGGGAGCTGTTTTTT. Protein sequence: CASSLSPSGTGTNTGELFF.

The chain recombines TRBV10-2 with TRBJ1-5; maybe TRBD1 (5 bases). Trimming removed 3 bases from V and 6 bases from J, with 12 bases in between. Germline loops: CDR1 WSHSY, CDR2 SAAADI. The length of the CDR3 is 14 residues. CDR3 DNA: TGCGCCAGCAGTGATGGGGGGAGTGGTCAGCCCCAGCATTTT. Protein sequence: CASSDGGSGQPQHF.

A single count supports this clone. The chain uses TRBV5-4 and TRBJ1-2; 9 bases agree with TRBD1. The CDR3 is made up of 16 amino acids. Germline V CDR1 and CDR2: SGHNT, YYREEE (reference sequence). V lost 4 bases, J lost 2 bases, and 9 bases stayed unmatched. CDR3 nucleotide sequence: TGTGCCAGCAGCCCAATCCCGGGACAGGGAAACTATGGCTACACCTTC. Encoded protein: CASSPIPGQGNYGYTF.

Notes on this clone: A junction end diverges from the germline sequence, so it may reflect a read error. The chain combines TRBV7-9 with TRBJ1-5, with 9 nucleotides matching TRBD1. Germline V lookup: CDR1 SEHNR, CDR2 FQNEAQ (reference sequence). The CDR3 length is 15 residues. The chain's CDR3 is CSSSLGTGRDQPQHF. DNA for the CDR3: TGTTCCAGCAGCTTGGGGACAGGGCGAGATCAGCCCCAGCATTTT.

This chain uses TRBV5-4 with TRBJ2-7; possible D gene TRBD2, 5 bases. The CDR3 is 16 residues long. Germline V CDR1 and CDR2: SGHNT, YYREEE (reference sequence). Trimming took off 1 base at V and 4 bases at J, with 18 bases between the two ends. Here the CDR3 DNA reads TGTGCCAGCAGCTTGTTCAGCGGCCCGCATCCTTACGAGCAGTACTTC. Amino acid sequence: CASSLFSGPHPYEQYF. Combining the CDR3 with reference TRBV5-4 and TRBJ2-7 gives the whole variable domain ETGVTQSPTHLIKTRGQQVTLRCSSQSGHNTVSWYQQALGQGPQFIFQYYREEENGRGNFPPRFSGLQFPNYSSELNVNALELDDSALYLCASSLFSGPHPYEQYFGPGTRLTVT.

A few counts support this clone. This chain links TRBV21-1 with TRBJ2-1; the table's TRBD2 call for D was not verified on the DNA. TRBV21-1 is deemed a pseudogene. This CDR3 contains 15 residues. The CDR3 sequence: CASKGSGGGNNEQFF. CDR3 DNA sequence: TGTGCCAGCAAAGGGAGCGGCGGGGGCAACAATGAGCAGTTCTTC.

The chain is built from TRBV2 and TRBJ1-6; D is undetermined. CDR1 is SNHLY and CDR2 is FYNNEI in the germline V gene. V was cut by 2 bases and J by 2 bases, with 10 bases left in between. CDR3 size: 16 residues. The chain's CDR3 is CASSELGGTYNSPLHF. The CDR3 DNA is TGTGCCAGCAGTGAATTAGGAGGGACCTATAATTCACCCCTCCACTTT.

This clone was counted between two and nine times. The chain uses TRBV5-4 and TRBJ1-5; no definite D call. Germline CDR1 SGHNT, CDR2 YYREEE (reference sequence). V was clipped by 2 bases and J by 4 bases, with 7 bases between them. CDR3 size: 13 residues. CDR3 bases: TGTGCCAGCAGCTTCGGACTTAATCAGCCCCAGCATTTT. This encodes CASSFGLNQPQHF. Full variable domain (outside the CDR3, taken from reference TRBV5-4 and TRBJ1-5): ETGVTQSPTHLIKTRGQQVTLRCSSQSGHNTVSWYQQALGQGPQFIFQYYREEENGRGNFPPRFSGLQFPNYSSELNVNALELDDSALYLCASSFGLNQPQHFGDGTRLSIL.

The chain has TRBV4-2 and TRBJ1-1, with D perhaps TRBD1 (6 bases). In germline, CDR1 is LGHNA, CDR2 YNFKEQ. This CDR3 is built from 15 residues. V gave up 5 bases and J gave up 2 bases, with 15 bases separating them. Written as DNA, the CDR3 is TGTGCCAGCAGCTTGCAGGGGAGTGACAACACTGAAGCTTTCTTT. It is translated as CASSLQGSDNTEAFF.

This clone was seen only once. This rearrangement joins TRBV27 to TRBJ2-1; 11 bases agree with TRBD2. The CDR3 consists of 15 residues. Germline V gene data show CDR1 as MNHEY and CDR2 as SMNVEV (reference sequence). V was clipped by 5 bases and J by 4 bases; unmatched bases: 4. As DNA, the CDR3 is TGTGCCAGCAGTGACGGGACTAGCGGATACAATGAGCAGTTCTTC. Protein sequence: CASSDGTSGYNEQFF.

J is TRBJ2-3 and V is TRBV7-2; D is ambiguous. Germline loops: CDR1 SGHTA, CDR2 FQGNSA. The CDR3 is 15 residues long. V was shortened by 0 bases and J by 1 base, with 8 bases between the two germline ends. The CDR3 DNA is TGTGCCAGCAGCTTAGCGCTAGTTCGCACAGATACGCAGTATTTT. This codes for CASSLALVRTDTQYF.

The chain uses TRBV14 and TRBJ1-1; TRBD1 agrees at 10 bases. Germline V gene sequence: CDR1 SGHDN, CDR2 FVKESK. J was trimmed by 0 bases and V by 4 bases; bases with no gene match: 5. The CDR3 is 16 residues long. CDR3 coding DNA: TGTGCCAGCAGCCCGAGACAGGGGGCGATGAACACTGAAGCTTTCTTT. It is translated as CASSPRQGAMNTEAFF.

The rearrangement links TRBV9 to TRBJ1-3; D gene unclear. V was cut by 0 bases and J by 0 bases, with 7 bases left in between. The CDR3 totals 15 residues. The germline CDR1 and CDR2 sequences are SGDLS and YYNGEE. The CDR3 DNA follows: TGTGCCAGCAGCGTAGATGAGTTCTCTGGAAACACCATATATTTT. Translating it yields CASSVDEFSGNTIYF.